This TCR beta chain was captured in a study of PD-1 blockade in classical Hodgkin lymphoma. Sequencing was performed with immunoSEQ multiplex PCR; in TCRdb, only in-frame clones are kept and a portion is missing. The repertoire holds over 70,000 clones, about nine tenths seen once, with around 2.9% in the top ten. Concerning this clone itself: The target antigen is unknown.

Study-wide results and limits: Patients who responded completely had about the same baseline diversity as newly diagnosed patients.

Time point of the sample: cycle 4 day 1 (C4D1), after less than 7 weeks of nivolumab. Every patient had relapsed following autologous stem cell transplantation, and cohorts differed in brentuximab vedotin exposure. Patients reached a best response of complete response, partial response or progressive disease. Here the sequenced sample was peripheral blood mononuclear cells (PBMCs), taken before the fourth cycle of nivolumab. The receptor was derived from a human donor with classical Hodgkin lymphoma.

The CDR3 nucleotides are TGTGCCAGCAGCTTGGGACTAGCGGGGGGTGTCACAGATACGCAGTATTTT. This codes for CASSLGLAGGVTDTQYF. This rearrangement joins TRBV4-2 to TRBJ2-3, with 15 bases fitting TRBD2. Germline loops: CDR1 LGHNA, CDR2 YNFKEQ. With 5 bases clipped from V and 2 bases from J, the junction kept 5 bases outside the gene matches. The CDR3 length is 17 residues.